What follows are 25 T cell receptor beta chains derived from one specimen sequenced in a study of shared clonotypes between healthy human individuals (dated by TCRdb to 2020 to 2021). The library was prepared using the immunoSEQ multiplex PCR assay. What TCRdb holds here is the immuneACCESS table cut down to in-frame rearrangements. Part of the clones is not present; checked against another copy, under half of the missing clones reflect an unresolved V gene, and the others are unexplained. The sample includes a few million clones, with just over 90% observed a single time. 0.39% of the sample goes to the ten largest clones. Sequenced sample: naive CD4+ T cells from PBMCs. The cell subset or site label for this specimen denotes: CD45RA+ positively selected. All receptors come from a man younger than 35 in good health. Some clones in this sample may be carry-over from other donors' samples.

The chain is built from TRBV19 and TRBJ2-6, with D possibly being TRBD1 (6 bases). CDR1 is LNHDA and CDR2 is SQIVND in the germline V gene (reference sequence). The CDR3 totals 15 residues. Trimming cost V 3 bases and J 4 bases, with 10 bases left between them. DNA of the CDR3: TGTGCCAGTAGTATCACAGGGACGGGGGCCAACGTCCTGACTTTC. This encodes CASSITGTGANVLTF.

The chain joins TRBV14 to TRBJ1-2, with D unclear. V shed 0 bases and J shed 4 bases, with 12 bases lying between them. The CDR3 is made up of 15 amino acids. Germline assignment: CDR1 SGHDN and CDR2 FVKESK. CDR3 coding DNA: TGTGCCAGCAGCCAAGAAGGTAGAAGAGTCTATGGCTACACCTTC. It specifies CASSQEGRRVYGYTF.

The chain employs TRBV5-6 and TRBJ2-2; no reliable D call. Germline assignment: CDR1 SGHDT and CDR2 YYEEEE. Between the trimmed V and J ends, which lost 3 bases and 7 bases, there was a span of 19 bases. This CDR3 region has 16 residues. The chain's CDR3 is CASSWAAEWAIGELFF. CDR3 in DNA: TGTGCCAGCAGCTGGGCGGCGGAGTGGGCCATCGGGGAGCTGTTTTTT.

The sample holds one count of this clone. The chain recombines TRBV28 with TRBJ1-1; 7 bases are shared with TRBD1. The ends lost 6 bases at V and 0 bases at J; junction bases unmatched: 10. Germline values: CDR1 MDHEN, CDR2 SYDVKM. The CDR3 consists of 16 residues. In DNA form, the CDR3 reads TGTGCCAGCAGGCCCGAGGGGGCTTACATGAACACTGAAGCTTTCTTT. This gives the protein CASRPEGAYMNTEAFF.

CDR3 sequence: CASSYSPQGTYEQYF. CDR3 coding DNA: TGTGCCAGCAGTTACTCGCCACAGGGGACCTACGAGCAGTACTTC. The rearrangement uses TRBV6-5 and TRBJ2-7; 7 positions agree with TRBD1. There are 15 residues in the CDR3. J gave up 2 bases and V 0 bases, and 4 bases lay outside the gene matches. Germline CDR1 and CDR2: MNHEY and SVGAGI.

As regards this clone: A junction end diverges from the germline sequence, so it may reflect a read error. The J gene is TRBJ2-7, the V gene TRBV5-5; tentatively, D is TRBD1 (6 bases). The CDR3 is 13 amino acids. The germline V gene encodes CDR1 SGHKS and CDR2 YYEKEE (reference sequence). Written as DNA, the CDR3 is TGTGCCAGCAGCGCACGATCCGGGACACGAGGGTTCTTC. It translates to CASSARSGTRGFF.

The chain recombines TRBV6-5 with TRBJ2-3, with D perhaps TRBD1 (5 bases). CDR1 is MNHEY and CDR2 is SVGAGI in the germline V gene. This CDR3 is 15 amino acids long. V lost 0 bases and J lost 2, with 9 bases in between. The CDR3 here is CASSYSSRATDTQYF. The CDR3 nucleotides read TGTGCCAGCAGTTACTCATCCAGGGCCACAGATACGCAGTATTTT.

The V and J genes are TRBV2 and TRBJ1-5; 8 bases align to TRBD1. After removal of 6 bases from V and 7 bases from J, the junction contained 11 bases not matched to a gene. Germline values: CDR1 SNHLY, CDR2 FYNNEI. The CDR3 loop spans 15 amino acids. The DNA for the CDR3 is TGTGCCAGCAGCTTTTCAGGGGGCGCCGGGCAGCCCCAGCATTTT. Encoded protein: CASSFSGGAGQPQHF.

This rearrangement joins TRBV27 to TRBJ1-4; possibly TRBD1 for D (5 bases). Germline V gene sequence: CDR1 MNHEY, CDR2 SMNVEV (reference sequence). CDR3 length: 15 amino acids. V lost 4 bases and J 8 bases, leaving 17 bases between the germline ends. This chain's CDR3 is CASSSRAIGAEKLFF. The CDR3 region has the DNA TGTGCCAGCAGTTCGAGGGCCATTGGGGCCGAAAAACTGTTTTTT.

The V and J genes are TRBV5-1 and TRBJ1-5; maybe TRBD1 (5 bases). The germline V and J ends were trimmed by 4 bases and 4 bases, with 15 bases remaining between them. The CDR3 has 15 residues. Germline V gives CDR1 SGHRS, CDR2 YFSETQ. The CDR3: CASSSDGQRNQPQHF. The CDR3 DNA sequence: TGCGCCAGCAGCAGTGACGGACAACGAAATCAGCCCCAGCATTTT.

The chain uses TRBV10-3 and TRBJ2-2; D is possibly TRBD1 (6 bases). Trimming took off 6 bases at V and 5 bases at J, with 16 bases between the two ends. The CDR3 length is 15 residues. CDR1 and CDR2 from the germline V gene are ENHRY and SYGVKD. CDR3: CAIRPRGKPTGELFF. The CDR3 DNA follows: TGTGCCATCAGACCGAGGGGGAAACCTACCGGGGAGCTGTTTTTT.

This clone was observed a handful of times. The chain combines TRBV2 with TRBJ1-1; possible D gene TRBD1, 6 bases. From germline, CDR1 is SNHLY and CDR2 FYNNEI. There are 13 residues in the CDR3. Trimming pared 5 bases from V and 7 bases from J, leaving 14 bases between. Here the CDR3 reads CASSYYRDGEAFF. The CDR3 DNA is TGTGCCAGCAGTTATTACAGGGACGGTGAAGCTTTCTTT.

This clone was counted a few times. V is TRBV2 and J is TRBJ2-7; D not certain. The CDR3 totals 12 residues. V was cut by 6 bases and J by 4 bases, with 10 bases left in between. CDR1 and CDR2 from the germline V gene are SNHLY and FYNNEI. In nucleotides, the CDR3 is TGTGCCAGCAGCCCCAAACTTTACGAGCAGTACTTC. It specifies CASSPKLYEQYF.

The rearrangement joins TRBV6-1 to TRBJ2-1; weak D call: TRBD1 (6 bases). Germline CDR1 reads MNHNS; CDR2 reads SASEGT. This CDR3 has 14 residues. V was cut by 6 bases and J by 3 bases, with 12 bases left in between. The CDR3 DNA sequence: TGTGCCAGCAGGCCCGGACAGAACTACAATGAGCAGTTCTTC. Amino acids: CASRPGQNYNEQFF.

The V gene is TRBV18, the J gene TRBJ2-1; D ambiguous. Trimming took off 4 bases at V and 8 bases at J, with 9 bases between the two ends. Germline V CDR1 and CDR2: KGHSH, LQKENI. The CDR3 has 12 residues. In nucleotides, the CDR3 is TGTGCCAGCTCACGGACGCCTGATGAGCAGTTCTTC. This gives the protein CASSRTPDEQFF.

This chain connects TRBV30 to TRBJ1-5; D is unresolved. Germline loops: CDR1 GTSNPN, CDR2 SVGIG (reference sequence). The CDR3 is 14 residues long. Trimming cost V 1 base and J 4 bases, with 11 bases left between them. The CDR3 spells CAWSGALGNQPQHF. CDR3 DNA: TGTGCCTGGAGTGGGGCGTTAGGGAATCAGCCCCAGCATTTT.

This clone has a handful of counts. The rearrangement links TRBV20-1 to TRBJ1-5; maybe TRBD1 (5 bases). The CDR3 runs to 11 residues. Germline loops: CDR1 DFQATT, CDR2 SNEGSKA (reference sequence). V was shortened by 4 bases and J by 5 bases, with 6 bases between the two germline ends. Here the CDR3 reads CSAKGDQPQHF. The CDR3 DNA reads TGCAGTGCTAAAGGGGATCAGCCCCAGCATTTT.

The count of this clone is one. This chain joins TRBV2 and TRBJ2-1; the D is unclear. The CDR3 length is 13 residues. V was pared by 8 bases and J by 8 bases, with 16 bases between. Germline V gene lookup returns CDR1 SNHLY and CDR2 FYNNEI. The CDR3: CASEDAPGDEQFF. DNA of the CDR3: TGTGCCAGCGAGGACGCCCCTGGGGATGAGCAGTTCTTC.

This clone showed up just once. The chain uses TRBV11-2 and TRBJ2-1; D is unclear. The V and J ends lost 5 bases and 9 bases respectively, with 20 bases between them. This CDR3 comprises 15 residues. CDR1 and CDR2 (germline): SGHAT, FQNNGV. The CDR3 nucleotides read TGTGCCAGCAGCCTCCGGGCATACGTTACAAGTGAGCAGTTCTTC. Its translation: CASSLRAYVTSEQFF.

The chain recombines TRBV5-1 with TRBJ2-1; 10 bases map to TRBD2. Losses at the gene ends were 4 bases for V and 5 bases for J; bases not matched to a gene: 15. The CDR3 covers 18 residues. Germline values: CDR1 SGHRS, CDR2 YFSETQ. CDR3 loop: CASSGPTSGSLIDNEQFF. CDR3 DNA sequence: TGCGCCAGCAGCGGACCGACTAGCGGGTCTTTAATTGACAATGAGCAGTTCTTC.

V is TRBV7-9 and J is TRBJ2-7, with 8 nucleotides matching TRBD1. Germline V gives CDR1 SEHNR, CDR2 FQNEAQ (reference sequence). Germline trimming cut 5 bases from V and 9 bases from J; bases unmatched to any gene: 9. This CDR3 has 13 residues. CDR3 coding DNA: TGTGCCAGCAGCGGTACGACAGGGGCCGGGCAGTACTTC. Translation gives CASSGTTGAGQYF.

The V gene is TRBV25-1, the J gene TRBJ2-3, with D unclear. Trimming took off 5 bases at V and 0 bases at J, with 9 bases between the two ends. The CDR3 is 14 amino acids. The germline V gene encodes CDR1 MGHDK and CDR2 SYGVNS. DNA of the CDR3: TGTGCCAGCAGTCTCACCGGTAGCACAGATACGCAGTATTTT. It translates to CASSLTGSTDTQYF. Drawing the rest from reference TRBV25-1 and TRBJ2-3, the complete variable domain is EADIYQTPRYLVIGTGKKITLECSQTMGHDKMYWYQQDPGMELHLIHYSYGVNSTEKGDLSSESTVSRIRTEHFPLTLESARPSHTSQYLCASSLTGSTDTQYFGPGTRLTVL.

This sequence joins TRBV28 and TRBJ2-1, with D perhaps TRBD2 (6 bases). The CDR3 contains 16 residues. CDR1 MDHEN and CDR2 SYDVKM come from the germline V gene. V was pared by 2 bases and J by 7 bases, with 18 bases between. The CDR3 region is CASSLRSGETWNEQFF. The CDR3 bases are TGTGCCAGCAGTTTACGTTCGGGGGAAACTTGGAATGAGCAGTTCTTC.

CDR3 bases: TGCGCCAGCAGTTTTGGGCAGGTCATAGGTACGCAGTATTTT. Translating gives CASSFGQVIGTQYF. The V call is TRBV5-1, the J call TRBJ2-3; D ambiguous. V was shortened by 5 bases and J by 8 bases, with 18 bases between the two germline ends. The germline V gene encodes CDR1 SGHRS and CDR2 YFSETQ. The CDR3 extends over 14 amino acids.

The chain couples TRBV2 to TRBJ2-1, with unresolved D. Trimming took 5 bases from V and 5 from J, leaving 4 bases between them. CDR1 SNHLY and CDR2 FYNNEI come from the germline V gene. The CDR3 contains 11 residues. The CDR3 spells CASSYHNEQFF. CDR3 DNA sequence: TGTGCCAGCAGTTACCACAATGAGCAGTTCTTC.